These 28 T cell receptor beta chains share one sample of origin, sequenced in a study of technical replicates of blood from several donors. Sequencing used immunoSEQ multiplex PCR; TCRdb keeps in-frame clones, though not all of them. The sample comprises some 94,000 clones, about 95% of which are singletons, and around 0.33% rests with the top ten. The sample consisted of T cells isolated from PBMCs. The receptors were gathered from a human donor in good health.

The J gene is TRBJ2-7, the V gene TRBV25-1; TRBD2 agrees at 7 bases. Germline CDR1 MGHDK, CDR2 SYGVNS. The V gene end was trimmed by 8 bases and the J gene end by 2 bases; junction bases not matched to a gene: 9. The CDR3 runs 14 residues. The CDR3 nucleotides read TGTGCCAGCTGCTGTGGGGGGGTAACCTACGAGCAGTACTTC. It is translated as CASCCGGVTYEQYF.

The genes are TRBV19 and TRBJ1-5; no definite D call. Trimming shortened V by 8 bases and J by 6 bases, and 8 bases separated the two germline ends. The CDR3 is 11 amino acids. Germline V lookup: CDR1 LNHDA, CDR2 SQIVND (reference sequence). CDR3 region: CASGGLQPQHF. CDR3 nucleotides: TGTGCCAGTGGAGGGCTTCAGCCCCAGCATTTT.

V gene TRBV7-8 combines with J gene TRBJ2-7, with D possibly TRBD1 on 5 matching bases. CDR3 length: 14 amino acids. Germline assignment: CDR1 SGHVS and CDR2 FQNEAQ. V was shortened by 1 base and J by 2 bases, with 9 bases between the two germline ends. For the CDR3, the DNA is TGTGCCAGCAGCTTAGTGCCAGGGACCTACGAGCAGTACTTC. Protein product: CASSLVPGTYEQYF.

The gene calls are TRBV7-2 and TRBJ2-1, with D possibly matching TRBD2 (5 bases). The CDR3 loop spans 15 amino acids. Germline-derived CDR1 and CDR2 are SGHTA and FQGNSA. Trimming took 2 bases from V and 7 from J, leaving 15 bases between them. CDR3 nucleotide sequence: TGTGCCAGCAGCTTATCGGGAAGGCCCTGGAATGAGCAGTTCTTC. Translated: CASSLSGRPWNEQFF.

The rearrangement uses TRBV5-1 and TRBJ2-7; D might be TRBD1 (5 bases). Trimming pared 4 bases from V and 2 bases from J, leaving 7 bases between. There are 12 residues in the CDR3. The germline gives CDR1 SGHRS, CDR2 YFSETQ. In DNA, the CDR3 is TGCGCCAGCAGCCCAGGGACCTACGAGCAGTACTTC. This gives the protein CASSPGTYEQYF. The variable domain in full, with the rest retrieved from reference TRBV5-1 and TRBJ2-7, is KAGVTQTPRYLIKTRGQQVTLSCSPISGHRSVSWYQQTPGQGLQFLFEYFSETQRNKGNFPGRFSGRQFSNSRSEMNVSTLELGDSALYLCASSPGTYEQYFGPGTRLTVT.

The CDR3 sequence: CASSESQWYEQYF. The CDR3 DNA is TGTGCCAGCTCGGAGTCTCAGTGGTACGAGCAGTACTTC. The V gene is TRBV7-2, the J gene TRBJ2-7; D remains unclear. V was shortened by 8 bases and J by 4 bases, with 15 bases between the two germline ends. The germline CDR1 and CDR2 sequences are SGHTA and FQGNSA. CDR3 length: 13 amino acids.

The CDR3 region has the DNA TGTGCCAGCAGCAAAGTTCACCCGACAGGGTTTCCCGAGCAGTACTTC. It translates to CASSKVHPTGFPEQYF. This chain joins TRBV21-1 and TRBJ2-7; the table names TRBD1, a call not compared with the DNA. TRBV21-1 is described as a pseudogene. This CDR3 has 16 amino acids.

The genes are TRBV9 and TRBJ2-5, with a tentative D call TRBD2 (5 bases). CDR1 SGDLS and CDR2 YYNGEE come from the germline V gene. The CDR3 runs to 15 residues. Deletions cut 3 bases from V and 2 bases from J, with 14 bases between. CDR3 loop: CASSAHLGEQETQYF. As DNA, the CDR3 is TGTGCCAGCAGCGCCCACTTGGGAGAGCAAGAGACCCAGTACTTC.

The chain couples TRBV19 to TRBJ1-4; D is possibly TRBD1 (6 bases). The germline V gene has CDR1 LNHDA and CDR2 SQIVND (reference sequence). The CDR3 contains 14 residues. The V gene lost 5 bases and the J gene lost 8 bases, with 15 bases spanning the gap. This CDR3 is CASSPGGGREKLFF. The CDR3 coding sequence is TGTGCCAGTAGTCCGGGCGGGGGCCGAGAAAAACTGTTTTTT. Full variable domain (outside the CDR3, taken from reference TRBV19 and TRBJ1-4): DGGITQSPKYLFRKEGQNVTLSCEQNLNHDAMYWYRQDPGQGLRLIYYSQIVNDFQKGDIAEGYSVSREKKESFPLTVTSAQKNPTAFYLCASSPGGGREKLFFGSGTQLSVL.

This chain joins TRBV2 and TRBJ2-5, with a weak D call TRBD2 (5 bases). The germline CDR1 and CDR2 sequences are SNHLY and FYNNEI. The ends were cut back, 6 bases at V and 1 base at J, with 12 bases in the middle. The CDR3 runs 14 residues. CDR3 coding DNA: TGTGCCAGCAGGGTCCGGACTGTCCAAGAGACCCAGTACTTC. It codes for CASRVRTVQETQYF.

The V call is TRBV5-6, the J call TRBJ1-3; D is undetermined. The CDR3 has 17 residues. Between the trimmed V and J ends, which lost 2 bases and 0 bases, there was a span of 15 bases. Germline V CDR1 and CDR2: SGHDT, YYEEEE. Here the CDR3 reads CASSFPRVLFSGNTIYF. CDR3 sequence (DNA): TGTGCCAGCAGCTTCCCGCGGGTGCTGTTCTCTGGAAACACCATATATTTT.

The rearrangement links TRBV5-5 to TRBJ1-5; 11 nucleotides align to TRBD1. J lost 6 bases, V lost 3 bases, and 5 bases had no gene match. Looked up from germline, CDR1 is SGHKS and CDR2 is YYEKEE (reference sequence). The CDR3 is made up of 15 amino acids. The CDR3 reads CASSWTGGAGQPQHF. The CDR3, as DNA: TGTGCCAGCAGCTGGACAGGGGGCGCGGGTCAGCCCCAGCATTTT.

This sequence joins TRBV18 and TRBJ1-5; tentatively, D is TRBD1 (6 bases). CDR1 and CDR2 (germline): KGHSH, LQKENI. The ends were cut back, 4 bases at V and 3 bases at J, with 7 bases in the middle. The CDR3 is 13 amino acids. The CDR3 DNA reads as TGTGCCAGCTCACAGGGGGTCAATCAGCCCCAGCATTTT. This codes for CASSQGVNQPQHF.

J is TRBJ2-1 and V is TRBV5-1; 10 nucleotides match TRBD2. Germline V gene sequence: CDR1 SGHRS, CDR2 YFSETQ. The CDR3 is 16 residues long. The J segment lost 7 bases and the V segment lost 1 base, leaving 8 bases of the junction unmatched. This CDR3 is CASSLYPSGSINEQFF. CDR3 in DNA: TGCGCCAGCAGCTTGTACCCTAGCGGGAGTATAAATGAGCAGTTCTTC.

This clone came up a few times. The chain joins TRBV15 to TRBJ2-7; D remains unclear. Germline V CDR1 and CDR2: LNHNV, YYDKDF (reference sequence). The CDR3 totals 12 residues. Trimming left V 0 bases short and J 5 bases short, with 5 bases between. This chain's CDR3 is CATSRDEDEQYF. CDR3 sequence (DNA): TGTGCCACCAGCAGAGATGAGGACGAGCAGTACTTC. Full variable domain (rest looked up from reference TRBV15 and TRBJ2-7): DAMVIQNPRYQVTQFGKPVTLSCSQTLNHNVMYWYQQKSSQAPKLLFHYYDKDFNNEADTPDNFQSRRPNTSFCFLDIRSPGLGDTAMYLCATSRDEDEQYFGPGTRLTVT.

The V call is TRBV4-3, the J call TRBJ2-7, with 7 nucleotides matching TRBD1. Unmatched junction bases numbered 6, after V lost 2 bases and J lost 2 bases. CDR3 length equals 15 residues. Per germline, CDR1 LGHNA and CDR2 YSLEER. Written as DNA, the CDR3 is TGCGCCAGCAGCCAATTACAGGGGCCCCCCTACGAGCAGTACTTC. Its protein is CASSQLQGPPYEQYF.

CDR3 in amino acids: CASGGLGQPQHF. In DNA form, the CDR3 reads TGTGCCAGCGGAGGGTTAGGGCAGCCCCAGCATTTT. The genes are TRBV27 and TRBJ1-5; no clear D gene. Germline V gene lookup returns CDR1 MNHEY and CDR2 SMNVEV (reference sequence). This CDR3 is 12 amino acids long. The V and J ends lost 8 bases and 7 bases respectively, with 12 bases between them.

The V gene is TRBV2, the J gene TRBJ2-3, with D unclear. The germline gives CDR1 SNHLY, CDR2 FYNNEI. There are 14 residues in the CDR3. V was cut by 3 bases and J by 7 bases, with 14 bases left in between. Here the CDR3 reads CASSDWAGSHTQYF. The DNA of the CDR3 is TGTGCCAGCAGTGATTGGGCAGGTTCCCATACGCAGTATTTT.

The chain joins TRBV4-3 to TRBJ2-1, with TRBD2 matching over 10 bases. The J segment lost 2 bases and the V segment lost 0 bases, leaving 7 bases of the junction unmatched. The CDR3 extends over 18 amino acids. Per germline, CDR1 LGHNA and CDR2 YSLEER. The CDR3 DNA is TGCGCCAGCAGCCAAGAGGCTAGCGGGAGTTCTACCTACAATGAGCAGTTCTTC. It specifies CASSQEASGSSTYNEQFF.

The chain carries TRBV25-1 and TRBJ1-2; 7 nucleotides align to TRBD1. V shed 10 bases and J 6 bases; nucleotides not matched to a gene: 5. Germline V gives CDR1 MGHDK, CDR2 SYGVNS. This CDR3 spans 11 amino acids. The CDR3 is CATLTGNGYTF. Written as DNA, the CDR3 is TGTGCCACCCTGACAGGGAATGGCTACACCTTC.

This clone is a singleton in its sample. This chain links TRBV7-6 with TRBJ2-1; D possibly corresponds to TRBD2 (6 bases). The V end lost 5 bases, the J end lost 7 bases, and 15 bases lay between the germline ends. There are 14 residues in the CDR3. Germline V lookup: CDR1 SGHVS, CDR2 FNYEAQ. Here the CDR3 reads CASSLNPGDNEQFF. The CDR3 DNA follows: TGTGCCAGCAGCCTAAATCCGGGAGATAATGAGCAGTTCTTC.

The chain is built from TRBV11-2 and TRBJ2-7, with 8 positions matching TRBD2. The CDR3 extends over 15 amino acids. CDR1 SGHAT and CDR2 FQNNGV come from the germline V gene. J lost 6 bases, V lost 6 bases, and 13 bases had no gene match. The CDR3 reads CASSLGSGGIGEQYF. In nucleotides, the CDR3 is TGTGCCAGCAGTTTGGGTTCGGGAGGGATTGGCGAGCAGTACTTC. Complete variable domain (other parts from reference TRBV11-2 and TRBJ2-7): EAGVAQSPRYKIIEKRQSVAFWCNPISGHATLYWYQQILGQGPKLLIQFQNNGVVDDSQLPKDRFSAERLKGVDSTLKIQPAKLEDSAVYLCASSLGSGGIGEQYFGPGTRLTVT.

The chain uses TRBV19 and TRBJ2-7, with 11 positions matching TRBD1. V lost 9 bases and J lost 6; bases outside the gene matches: 10. This CDR3 comprises 14 residues. In germline, CDR1 is LNHDA, CDR2 SQIVND (reference sequence). CDR3 in DNA: TGTGCCAGCGCGGCTGGGACAGGGGGGGCCGAGCAGTACTTC. It is translated as CASAAGTGGAEQYF. Looking up the rest from reference TRBV19 and TRBJ2-7 gives the full variable domain: DGGITQSPKYLFRKEGQNVTLSCEQNLNHDAMYWYRQDPGQGLRLIYYSQIVNDFQKGDIAEGYSVSREKKESFPLTVTSAQKNPTAFYLCASAAGTGGAEQYFGPGTRLTVT.

This chain connects TRBV11-2 to TRBJ1-1, with 7 nucleotides matching TRBD1. V dropped 2 bases and J dropped 2; count of bases not matched to a gene: 5. In germline, CDR1 is SGHAT, CDR2 FQNNGV. The CDR3 sequence is 15 residues long. Written as DNA, the CDR3 is TGTGCCAGCAGCTTATTGGGGACAGTAAACACTGAAGCTTTCTTT. This encodes CASSLLGTVNTEAFF.

V usage is TRBV9 and J usage is TRBJ2-2; 11 nucleotides align to TRBD1. The CDR3 extends over 15 amino acids. Trimming at V came to 3 bases and at J to 6 bases, leaving 4 bases not matched to a gene. CDR1 is SGDLS and CDR2 is YYNGEE in the germline V gene. The CDR3: CASSAGQGASGELFF. The CDR3 region has the DNA TGTGCCAGCAGCGCCGGACAGGGGGCATCCGGGGAGCTGTTTTTT.

The chain joins TRBV4-1 to TRBJ2-7; 7 nucleotides agree with TRBD1. In germline, CDR1 is MGHRA, CDR2 YSYEKL. The V segment lost 0 bases and the J segment 0 bases; nucleotides outside the gene matches: 5. CDR3 length: 16 amino acids. The CDR3, as DNA: TGCGCCAGCAGCCAAGAGGAACGGGACAGCTCCTACGAGCAGTACTTC. It translates to CASSQEERDSSYEQYF.

The V call is TRBV4-1, the J call TRBJ2-7; D is perhaps TRBD1 (6 bases). CDR3 size: 15 residues. Trimming stripped 1 base from V and 6 bases from J, with 16 bases between. The germline V gene encodes CDR1 MGHRA and CDR2 YSYEKL. CDR3 protein: CASSQGQGIDSEQYF. DNA of the CDR3: TGCGCCAGCAGCCAAGGCCAGGGGATAGATAGCGAGCAGTACTTC.

The CDR3 is CASIQAGGEYNEQFF. For the CDR3, the DNA is TGTGCCAGTATTCAAGCGGGAGGGGAATACAATGAGCAGTTCTTC. The chain joins TRBV19 to TRBJ2-1; 10 bases map to TRBD2. V lost 7 bases to trimming and J lost 4 bases; unmatched junction nucleotides: 7. There are 15 residues in the CDR3. Germline lookup yields CDR1 LNHDA and CDR2 SQIVND (reference sequence).